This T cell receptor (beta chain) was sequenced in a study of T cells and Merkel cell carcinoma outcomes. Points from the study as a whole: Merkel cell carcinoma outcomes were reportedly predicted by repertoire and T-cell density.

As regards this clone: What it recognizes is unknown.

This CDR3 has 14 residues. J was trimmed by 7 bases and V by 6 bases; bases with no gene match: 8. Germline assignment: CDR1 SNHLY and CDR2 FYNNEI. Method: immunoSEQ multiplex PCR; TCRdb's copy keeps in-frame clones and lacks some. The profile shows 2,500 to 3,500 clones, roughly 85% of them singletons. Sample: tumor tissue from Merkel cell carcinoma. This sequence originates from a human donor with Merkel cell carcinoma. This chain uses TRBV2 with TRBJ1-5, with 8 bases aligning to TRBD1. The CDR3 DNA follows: TGTGCCAGCAGCGGACAGGGTCTGAGACAGCCCCAGCATTTT. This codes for CASSGQGLRQPQHF.